The rows below give T cell receptor beta chains drawn from one sample of a study of blood T cell repertoires in COVID-19. Assay used: immunoSEQ multiplex PCR; TCRdb lists only in-frame clones, some missing. The table lists about 32,000 clones, approximately 93% of them singletons, with about 0.86% in the top ten. Material: peripheral blood. The source of these receptors is a male donor with active COVID-19. CDR3s include the opening cysteine and the closing phenylalanine or tryptophan. The D gene is left open where the match is weak. Expanded clones get a size class; other rows say once, few or many, or leave the size out.

J	V	size	D	DNA	CDR3
TRBJ1-2	TRBV9	.	TRBD1	TGTGCCAGCAGCGGCAGCGGGACAGGGGTTCGTAACTATGGCTACACCTTC	CASSGSGTGVRNYGYTF
TRBJ2-6	TRBV5-1	.	TRBD1	TGCGCCAGCAGTCTACAGGGGGCTTTCGTGTCTGGGGCCAACGTCCTGACTTTC	CASSLQGAFVSGANVLTF
TRBJ1-4	TRBV20-1	.	.	TGCAGTGCCCACCTAGGTGAAAAACTGTTTTTT	CSAHLGEKLFF
TRBJ2-3	TRBV4-3	.	.	TGCGCCAGCAGCCAAGGGGCAGGGGACTACCAGTGGGGTACGCAGTATTTT	CASSQGAGDYQWGTQYF
TRBJ2-1	TRBV6-1	.	.	TGTGCCAGCAGTGAATACCCAGGGTACGGCAATGAGCAGTTCTTC	CASSEYPGYGNEQFF
TRBJ2-2	TRBV4-1	.	TRBD2	TGCGCCAGCAGCCGACTAGCGGGGGACACCGGGGAGCTGTTTTTT	CASSRLAGDTGELFF
TRBJ1-4	TRBV30	.	.	TGTGCCTGGAGTGGGTCCGCCGGGGGTGAAAAACTGTTTTTT	CAWSGSAGGEKLFF
TRBJ1-5	TRBV7-9	.	.	TGTGCCAGCAGCTTAGACGGTTTTGACAATCAGCCCCAGCATTTT	CASSLDGFDNQPQHF
TRBJ1-5	TRBV2	.	.	TGTGCCAGCAAGGCGGCGAATCAGCCCCAGCATTTT	CASKAANQPQHF
TRBJ1-2	TRBV7-8	few	.	TGTGCCAGCAGCCCCCAGTCCTATGGCTACACCTTC	CASSPQSYGYTF
TRBJ2-1	TRBV30	.	TRBD2	TGTGCCTGGAGTGTACTTAGCGGGTACAATGAGCAGTTCTTC	CAWSVLSGYNEQFF
TRBJ1-1	TRBV29-1	.	TRBD1	TGCAGCGTTGAACTCTACAGGGGGCTGGTGAACACTGAAGCTTTCTTT	CSVELYRGLVNTEAFF
TRBJ1-1	TRBV18	few	.	TGTGCCAGCTCACCATACAGACACACTGAAGCTTTCTTT	CASSPYRHTEAFF
TRBJ1-2	TRBV7-2	.	.	TGTGCCAGCAGCGAAGACGTCAGGAAAATCTATGGCTACACCTTC	CASSEDVRKIYGYTF
TRBJ2-5	TRBV7-2	.	TRBD1	TGTGCCAGCAGCTTAGTGGACAGGGGCGTCCAAGAGACCCAGTACTTC	CASSLVDRGVQETQYF
TRBJ1-5	TRBV10-3	few	.	TGTGCCGACGACGATGGAGATCAGCCCCAGCATTTT	CADDDGDQPQHF
TRBJ1-2	TRBV5-4	.	TRBD1	TGTGCCAGCAGCTTTGGGGACAGGCCTAACTATGGCTACACCTTC	CASSFGDRPNYGYTF
TRBJ1-2	TRBV29-1	.	.	TGCAGCGCTAGGGACATCGAGTACTATGGCTACACCTTC	CSARDIEYYGYTF
TRBJ1-2	TRBV12-3/TRBV12-4	.	TRBD1	TGTGCCAGCAGATCGACAGGGCGAGGCTACACCTTC	CASRSTGRGYTF
TRBJ2-1	TRBV29-1	.	.	TGCAGCGCCGGGTACGGGAATGAGCAGTTCTTC	CSAGYGNEQFF
TRBJ2-6	TRBV6-2/TRBV6-3	.	.	TGTGCCAGCAGTTCCAGGGTTGTTGGGGCCAACGTCCTGACTTTC	CASSSRVVGANVLTF
TRBJ2-7	TRBV9	.	.	TGTGCCAGCAATCCGACAGGCGATGTCTACGAGCAGTACTTC	CASNPTGDVYEQYF
TRBJ2-5	TRBV6-5	.	.	TGTGCCAGCAGTTACTCGAGGGCCATCTTGGGGGAGACCCAGTACTTC	CASSYSRAILGETQYF
TRBJ2-1	TRBV2	.	TRBD2	TGTGCCAGCAGTGAAATGGGGGGGGTCGGGAATGAGCAGTTCTTC	CASSEMGGVGNEQFF
TRBJ1-1	TRBV6-5	.	.	TGTGCCAGCAGAGGGGGAAGGAACACTGAAGCTTTCTTT	CASRGGRNTEAFF
TRBJ1-4	TRBV9	.	.	TGTGCCAGCAGCGTAGGAGGGCTTGGGGAAAAACTGTTTTTT	CASSVGGLGEKLFF
TRBJ1-3	TRBV6-5	once	.	TGTGCCAGCGGGCTGGGGGCCTACGACACCATATATTTT	CASGLGAYDTIYF
TRBJ1-6	TRBV7-2	.	.	TGTGCCAGCAATTTACAGGGTGGATCCTATAATTCACCCCTCCACTTT	CASNLQGGSYNSPLHF
TRBJ1-4	TRBV11-3	.	TRBD1	TGTGCCAGCAGCGGAAGGACAGGGGGCTTCGAAAAACTGTTTTTT	CASSGRTGGFEKLFF
TRBJ1-5	TRBV19	.	.	TGTGCCAGTAGTGGGGATCACGACAGCTATAGCAATCAGCCCCAGCATTTT	CASSGDHDSYSNQPQHF
TRBJ2-2	TRBV7-9	.	.	TGTGCCAGCAGCTTATTCAGGGCACTCTTCACCGGGGAGCTGTTTTTT	CASSLFRALFTGELFF
TRBJ1-1	TRBV25-1	.	.	TGTGCCAGCAGTGAATACCAGGCTGAAGCTTTCTTT	CASSEYQAEAFF
TRBJ1-2	TRBV29-1	.	.	TGCAGCGTGGACAGAGACGGATCAGGCGGCTACACCTTC	CSVDRDGSGGYTF
TRBJ1-2	TRBV19	.	TRBD1	TGTGCCAGTAGTACCTCAGGGGGCCTGGGAGGCTACACCTTC	CASSTSGGLGGYTF
TRBJ1-2	TRBV19	.	.	TGTGCCAGTAGTATCAACGGCGTCGCGGGGGTCGACACCTTC	CASSINGVAGVDTF
TRBJ2-3	TRBV5-6	.	.	TGTGCCAGCAGCCTGTCAGATACGCAGTATTTT	CASSLSDTQYF
TRBJ1-5	TRBV7-2	.	.	TGTGCCAGCAGCCCATTGGGGGGGGATCCGGCCCAGCATTTT	CASSPLGGDPAQHF
TRBJ1-2	TRBV2	.	.	TGTGCCAGCCGGTGGGGGCTGGATGGCTACACCTTC	CASRWGLDGYTF
TRBJ1-1	TRBV6-6	.	.	TGTGCCAGCAGTTACTCGTGGCAGAACACTGAAGCTTTCTTT	CASSYSWQNTEAFF
TRBJ1-5	TRBV13	.	.	TGTGCCAGCAGCAAACAAGGGGGTGGCAATCAGCCCCAGCATTTT	CASSKQGGGNQPQHF
TRBJ1-6	TRBV6-5	.	.	TGTGCCAGCAGCCCCGACCGGGTCAACAATTCACCCCTCCACTTT	CASSPDRVNNSPLHF
TRBJ1-4	TRBV6-2/TRBV6-3	.	.	TGTGCCAGCAGTACAGGGCCGCCTAATGAAAAACTGTTTTTT	CASSTGPPNEKLFF
TRBJ2-1	TRBV4-1	.	.	TGCGCCAGCAGCCACTACGAATTCAAGCAGTTCTTC	CASSHYEFKQFF
TRBJ1-1	TRBV12-3/TRBV12-4	once	.	TGTGCCAGCAGCCCAAGCGGAGGCCGGGAAGCTTTCTTT	CASSPSGGREAFF
TRBJ2-7	TRBV4-1	few	.	TGCGCCAGCAGCCAAGGGGGCGGCTCTCGCTCCTACGAGCAGTACTTC	CASSQGGGSRSYEQYF
TRBJ1-4	TRBV27	.	.	TGTGCCAGCAGACGAGCGGGCCTTAATGAAAAACTGTTTTTT	CASRRAGLNEKLFF
TRBJ1-2	TRBV10-2	few	.	TGCGCCAGCAGTGGTCCGGGTATTGGGGGCTACACCTTC	CASSGPGIGGYTF
TRBJ2-3	TRBV3-1/TRBV3-2	.	TRBD2	TGTGCCAGCAGCCAAGACCCCGCGGGCGGGGGACCTGCTAATACGCAGTATTTT	CASSQDPAGGGPANTQYF
TRBJ1-1	TRBV3-1/TRBV3-2	.	TRBD1	TGTGCCACAAGTCTAGGCATGAACAGGGGAACTGAAGCTTTCTTT	CATSLGMNRGTEAFF
TRBJ2-3	TRBV6-2/TRBV6-3	.	TRBD2	TGTGCCAGCAACCCGCCTCCCAGCGGGGGCCAGCGGCGAGATACGCAGTATTTT	CASNPPPSGGQRRDTQYF
TRBJ2-5	TRBV5-6	.	TRBD2	TGTGCCAGCAGCTCTCTAGCGGGGGCAAAAGAGACCCAGTACTTC	CASSSLAGAKETQYF
TRBJ1-1	TRBV9	.	TRBD1	TGTGCCAGCAGCGCCAAGGGACAGGGACCGAACACTGAAGCTTTCTTT	CASSAKGQGPNTEAFF
TRBJ2-5	TRBV28	.	TRBD1	TGTGCCAGCAGTTTACCTTGGGGCAGGGGGATCTTAGAGACCCAGTACTTC	CASSLPWGRGILETQYF
TRBJ1-3	TRBV4-2	.	.	TGTGCCAGCAGCCAAGACCAGGGGAGTGCGAACACCATATATTTT	CASSQDQGSANTIYF